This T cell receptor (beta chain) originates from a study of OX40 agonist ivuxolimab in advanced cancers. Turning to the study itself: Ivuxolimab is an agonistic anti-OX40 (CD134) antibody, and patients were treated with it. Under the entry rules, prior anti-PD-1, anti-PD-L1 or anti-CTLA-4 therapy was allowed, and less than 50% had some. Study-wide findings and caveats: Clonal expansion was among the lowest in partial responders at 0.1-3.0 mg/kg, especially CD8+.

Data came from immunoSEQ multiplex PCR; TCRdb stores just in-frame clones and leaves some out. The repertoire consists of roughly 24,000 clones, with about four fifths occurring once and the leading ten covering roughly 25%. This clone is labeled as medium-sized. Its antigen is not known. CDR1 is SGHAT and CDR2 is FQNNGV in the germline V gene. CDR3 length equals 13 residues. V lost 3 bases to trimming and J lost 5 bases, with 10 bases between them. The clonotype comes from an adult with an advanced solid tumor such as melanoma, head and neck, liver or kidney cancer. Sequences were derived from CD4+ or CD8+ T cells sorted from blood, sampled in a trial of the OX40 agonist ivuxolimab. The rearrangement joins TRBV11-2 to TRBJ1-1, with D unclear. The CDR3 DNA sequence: TGTGCCAGCAGCTTGGGATTGGGAACTGAAGCTTTCTTT. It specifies CASSLGLGTEAFF.